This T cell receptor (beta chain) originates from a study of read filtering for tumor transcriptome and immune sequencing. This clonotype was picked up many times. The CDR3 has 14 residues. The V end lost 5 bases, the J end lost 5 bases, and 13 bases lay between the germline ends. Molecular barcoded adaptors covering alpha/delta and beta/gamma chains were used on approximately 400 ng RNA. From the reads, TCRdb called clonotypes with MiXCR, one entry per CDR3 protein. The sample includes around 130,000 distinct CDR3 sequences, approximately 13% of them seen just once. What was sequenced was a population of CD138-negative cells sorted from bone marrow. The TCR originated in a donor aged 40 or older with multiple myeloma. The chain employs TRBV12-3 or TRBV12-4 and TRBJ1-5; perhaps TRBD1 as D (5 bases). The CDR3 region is CASSRGMGYQPQHF. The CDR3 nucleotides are TGTGCCAGCAGTAGGGGTATGGGTTATCAGCCCCAGCATTTT.